The rows below give T cell receptor beta chains drawn from one sample of a study of blood T cell repertoires in COVID-19. Only in-frame clones appear in the TCRdb table, and some are missing; sequencing was by immunoSEQ multiplex PCR. Of around 290,000 clones listed, 90% to 95% were seen once; the top ten hold around 2.2%. Sample: peripheral blood. These TCRs come from a young woman with COVID-19, enrolled during active disease. CDR3s leave out the opening cysteine and the closing phenylalanine or tryptophan. Fields, in order: J gene, V gene, CDR3 protein.

J gene: TRBJ1-1
V gene: TRBV5-1
CDR3 protein: ASSLGTGDGRTEAF

J gene: TRBJ1-3
V gene: TRBV7-6
CDR3 protein: ASSAGTGGRNGNTIY

J gene: TRBJ1-2
V gene: TRBV5-1
CDR3 protein: ASSEDRDGYT

J gene: TRBJ2-7
V gene: TRBV10-3
CDR3 protein: AIGWRDFSYEQY

J gene: TRBJ2-3
V gene: TRBV28
CDR3 protein: ASSVSGTDTQY

J gene: TRBJ2-7
V gene: TRBV2
CDR3 protein: ASIEGGREQY

J gene: TRBJ2-1
V gene: TRBV11-2
CDR3 protein: ASSLGTRESSYNEQF

J gene: TRBJ2-1
V gene: TRBV11-2
CDR3 protein: ASSLHRDNEQF

J gene: TRBJ1-6
V gene: TRBV7-3
CDR3 protein: ASSLRGRGNSPLH

J gene: TRBJ2-7
V gene: TRBV11-2
CDR3 protein: ASSPTPGGYEQY

J gene: TRBJ1-6
V gene: TRBV5-8
CDR3 protein: ASSVGQNSPLH

J gene: TRBJ2-3
V gene: TRBV24-1
CDR3 protein: ATSVPTSASTDTQY

J gene: TRBJ1-1
V gene: TRBV19
CDR3 protein: ASSPTWLRTGLNTEAF

J gene: TRBJ2-7
V gene: TRBV10-1
CDR3 protein: ASSGGTYEQY

J gene: TRBJ1-3
V gene: TRBV30
CDR3 protein: AWSTGTGDGNTIY

J gene: TRBJ2-7
V gene: TRBV5-1
CDR3 protein: ASSLALAGVMTYEQY

J gene: TRBJ2-7
V gene: TRBV10-1
CDR3 protein: ASSSGQGGEQY

J gene: TRBJ2-7
V gene: TRBV18
CDR3 protein: ASSPPRRASYEQY

J gene: TRBJ2-5
V gene: TRBV25-1
CDR3 protein: ASSESGGATQY

J gene: TRBJ1-1
V gene: TRBV9
CDR3 protein: ASSVDRGDTEAF

J gene: TRBJ2-7
V gene: TRBV19
CDR3 protein: ASSASGLSDEQY

J gene: TRBJ1-6
V gene: TRBV19
CDR3 protein: ASTPTTDYNSPLH

J gene: TRBJ2-1
V gene: TRBV15
CDR3 protein: ATSSRAGYNEQF

J gene: TRBJ2-5
V gene: TRBV27
CDR3 protein: ASSLDRGRETQY

J gene: TRBJ2-2
V gene: TRBV28
CDR3 protein: ASKPGLANTGELF

J gene: TRBJ2-1
V gene: TRBV3-1/TRBV3-2
CDR3 protein: ASSQEGGQGSIYNEQF

J gene: TRBJ1-2
V gene: TRBV7-2
CDR3 protein: ASSYDTDYGYT

J gene: TRBJ2-7
V gene: TRBV18
CDR3 protein: ASSPVAEGEQY

J gene: TRBJ1-1
V gene: TRBV29-1
CDR3 protein: SVGLAGNAEAF

J gene: TRBJ2-3
V gene: TRBV2
CDR3 protein: ASSEGQGAADTQY

J gene: TRBJ2-7
V gene: TRBV28
CDR3 protein: ASSWTSSHEQY

J gene: TRBJ1-6
V gene: TRBV27
CDR3 protein: ASSLDRINSPLH

J gene: TRBJ2-7
V gene: TRBV27
CDR3 protein: ASSPLAGAVNEQY

J gene: TRBJ1-1
V gene: TRBV19
CDR3 protein: ASSSRTEAF

J gene: TRBJ1-1
V gene: TRBV18
CDR3 protein: ASSRSENTEAF

J gene: TRBJ1-6
V gene: TRBV5-1
CDR3 protein: ASSPGNRDSNSPLH

J gene: TRBJ2-7
V gene: TRBV27
CDR3 protein: ASSLSGTGPRYEQY

J gene: TRBJ2-7
V gene: TRBV7-2
CDR3 protein: ASSPVRGPYEQY

J gene: TRBJ1-6
V gene: TRBV7-2
CDR3 protein: ASSQGMSPLH

J gene: TRBJ2-1
V gene: TRBV10-3
CDR3 protein: AISSTGTEQF

J gene: TRBJ1-5
V gene: TRBV11-2
CDR3 protein: ASSKTGVNQPQH

J gene: TRBJ2-2
V gene: TRBV5-1
CDR3 protein: ASSLAQLSTGELF

J gene: TRBJ1-2
V gene: TRBV5-8
CDR3 protein: ASSLTHLYGYT

J gene: TRBJ1-1
V gene: TRBV10-3
CDR3 protein: AISESQGRTEAF

J gene: TRBJ1-2
V gene: TRBV5-1
CDR3 protein: ASSVGQSYGYT

J gene: TRBJ2-2
V gene: TRBV24-1
CDR3 protein: ATSGDTGELF

J gene: TRBJ1-1
V gene: TRBV10-3
CDR3 protein: AIKGRADTEAF

J gene: TRBJ1-1
V gene: TRBV27
CDR3 protein: ARLRIGRGYTEAF

J gene: TRBJ2-3
V gene: TRBV7-2
CDR3 protein: ASSLGASGGRTDTQY

J gene: TRBJ1-2
V gene: TRBV6-1
CDR3 protein: ASSEYSGQGGYGYT

J gene: TRBJ1-2
V gene: TRBV5-1
CDR3 protein: ASSPDRTGYT

J gene: TRBJ2-1
V gene: TRBV5-4
CDR3 protein: ASSEDYNEQF

J gene: TRBJ2-1
V gene: TRBV24-1
CDR3 protein: ATSSGVAGSSQF

J gene: TRBJ1-1
V gene: TRBV6-6
CDR3 protein: ASSRVPGQNMNTEAF